This T cell receptor beta chain was sequenced in a study of blood T cell repertoires in COVID-19. Study-wide background: Samples taken during acute and convalescent COVID-19 were collected in the United States, Italy and Spain. From T cells, B-cell-depleted T cells, or PBMCs came the material, which was cDNA or gDNA.

V shed 6 bases and J shed 0 bases, with 12 bases lying between them. Per the germline V gene, CDR1 is SEHNR and CDR2 is FQNEAQ (reference sequence). The CDR3 consists of 15 residues. Assay used: immunoSEQ multiplex PCR; TCRdb lists only in-frame clones, some missing. Of about 88,000 clones listed, 90% to 95% were seen once; the top ten hold over 1.5%. The sample comprised peripheral blood. The origin of this receptor is a man aged 55 to 70 with acute or convalescent COVID-19. The J gene is TRBJ2-1, the V gene TRBV7-9; no clear D gene. This chain's CDR3 is CASSPRSFSYNEQFF. CDR3 in DNA: TGTGCCAGCAGTCCAAGGAGTTTCTCCTACAATGAGCAGTTCTTC.